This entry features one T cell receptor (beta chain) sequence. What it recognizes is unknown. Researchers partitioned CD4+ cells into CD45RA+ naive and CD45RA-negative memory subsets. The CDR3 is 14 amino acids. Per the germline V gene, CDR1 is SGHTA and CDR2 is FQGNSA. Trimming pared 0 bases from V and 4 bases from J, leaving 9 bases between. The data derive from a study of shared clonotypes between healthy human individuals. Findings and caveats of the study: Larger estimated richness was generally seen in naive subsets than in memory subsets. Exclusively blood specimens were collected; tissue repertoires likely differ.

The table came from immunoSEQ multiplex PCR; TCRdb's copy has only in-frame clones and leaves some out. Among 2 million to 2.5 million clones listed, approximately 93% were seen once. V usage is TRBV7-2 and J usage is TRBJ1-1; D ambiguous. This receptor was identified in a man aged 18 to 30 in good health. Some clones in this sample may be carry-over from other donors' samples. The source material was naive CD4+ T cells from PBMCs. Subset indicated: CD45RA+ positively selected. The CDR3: CASSLAPPGTEAFF. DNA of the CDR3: TGTGCCAGCAGCTTAGCGCCCCCAGGCACTGAAGCTTTCTTT. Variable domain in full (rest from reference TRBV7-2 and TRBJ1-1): GAGVSQSPSNKVTEKGKDVELRCDPISGHTALYWYRQSLGQGLEFLIYFQGNSAPDKSGLPSDRFSAERTGGSVSTLTIQRTQQEDSAVYLCASSLAPPGTEAFFGQGTRLTVV.